This T cell receptor (beta chain) appears in the sequencing data of a study of OX40 agonist ivuxolimab in advanced cancers. Whole-study context: Averaging 60 years in age, with a range of roughly 23 to 80, the cohort was about 86% male.

The CDR3 totals 14 residues. V lost 2 bases, J lost 6 bases, and 16 bases lay in between. Germline V gene sequence: CDR1 GTSNPN, CDR2 SVGIG (reference sequence). Some clones are missing from TCRdb's copy, which holds only in-frame ones; the method was immunoSEQ multiplex PCR. The sample shows some 61,000 clones, roughly 90% of them seen only once. V usage is TRBV30 and J usage is TRBJ1-2; D gene unclear. The receptor was derived from an adult with an advanced solid tumor such as melanoma, head and neck, liver or kidney cancer. The sample consisted of CD4+ or CD8+ T cells sorted from blood, taken in a trial of the OX40 agonist ivuxolimab. CDR3 sequence: CAWSSGRTVDGYTF. CDR3 nucleotides: TGTGCCTGGAGTTCCGGCAGAACGGTAGATGGCTACACCTTC.